This T cell receptor (beta chain) was recorded in a study of T cells in Graves' hyperthyroidism and ophthalmopathy. Notes on the study in general: Most clonotypes expanded in the thyroid (above 0.001) were also present in blood.

As for this clonotype: Its specificity is unknown.

The length of the CDR3 is 13 residues. Looked up from germline, CDR1 is SGHVS and CDR2 is FQNEAQ. V trimming: 5 bases; J trimming: 10 bases; junction bases outside the gene matches: 8. Uncontrolled infection, other autoimmune disease, pregnancy or lactation led to exclusion. PBMCs stemmed from 10 ml fresh peripheral blood. Regions amplified from RNA transcripts were the TCR beta CDR3 regions. Researchers ran a first-round RT-PCR on the TCR CDR3 using the HTBI primer set. TCRdb re-called the multiplex PCR reads with MiXCR, one entry per CDR3 protein. Here the sample spans roughly 57,000 distinct CDR3 sequences, around 53% being singletons.

V usage is TRBV7-8 and J usage is TRBJ2-1; 7 nucleotides align to TRBD1. The sequencing input was blood. This receptor was taken from a woman in her sixties with Graves' ophthalmopathy. CDR3 amino acids: CASSTDRDREQFF. The CDR3 DNA is TGTGCCAGCAGCACCGACAGGGACCGGGAGCAGTTCTTC.